The T cell receptor beta chain under discussion was sequenced for a study of cytomegalovirus exposure and HLA in healthy donors. Turning to this clone: The antigen remains undetermined.

This CDR3 comprises 14 residues. Per the germline V gene, CDR1 is KGHSH and CDR2 is LQKENI. Whole-study findings and limits: With later analysis, a missense DCLRE1C variant became linked to TCR beta V- and J-gene trimming. A few V segments could not be told apart, such as TRBV6-2 and TRBV6-3, and were left out. CMV antigen specificity of a few CMV-associated chains was confirmed in vitro. Among the most significant clusters, several appeared linked to common viral pathogens in a later analysis.

This PCR relied on a set of 60 Vbeta primers and 13 Jbeta primers. TCRdb's copy holds only in-frame clones and misses some; the assay was immunoSEQ multiplex PCR. The table lists some 120,000 clones, 70% to 75% of them singletons, with around 3.9% in the top ten. This receptor was identified in a woman between 35 and 50 years old in good health and CMV-seronegative. J is TRBJ2-5 and V is TRBV18, with 10 bases lining up with TRBD1. Near its end, the DNA agrees better with TRBJ2-7, so the J call may be wrong. The sample comprised PBMCs. CDR3 DNA: TGTGCCAGCTCACCCGGGACAGGGGACTACGAGCAGTACTTC. Amino acids: CASSPGTGDYEQYF.